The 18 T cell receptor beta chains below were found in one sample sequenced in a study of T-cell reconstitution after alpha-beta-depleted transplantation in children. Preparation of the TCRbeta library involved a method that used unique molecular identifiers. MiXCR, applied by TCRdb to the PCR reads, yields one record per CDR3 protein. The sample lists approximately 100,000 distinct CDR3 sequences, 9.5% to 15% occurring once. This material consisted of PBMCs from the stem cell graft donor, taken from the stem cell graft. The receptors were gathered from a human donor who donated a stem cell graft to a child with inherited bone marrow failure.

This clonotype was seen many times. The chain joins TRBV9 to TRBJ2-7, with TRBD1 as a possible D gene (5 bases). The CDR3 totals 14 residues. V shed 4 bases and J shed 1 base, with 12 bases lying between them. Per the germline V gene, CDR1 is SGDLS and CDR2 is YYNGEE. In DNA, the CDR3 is TGTGCCAGCAGCCCCCGGACAAGATCCTACGAGCAGTACTTC. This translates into CASSPRTRSYEQYF.

Here the CDR3 DNA reads TGTGCCAGCAGCTTAGGACAGGGTTTGGAGACCCAGTACTTC. Its translation: CASSLGQGLETQYF. V usage is TRBV7-9 and J usage is TRBJ2-5; 7 bases line up with TRBD1. The CDR3 runs to 14 residues. Germline V gene lookup returns CDR1 SEHNR and CDR2 FQNEAQ (reference sequence). J gave up 5 bases and V 1 base, and 4 bases lay outside the gene matches. Based on the CDR3 plus reference TRBV7-9 and TRBJ2-5, the full variable domain is DTGVSQNPRHKITKRGQNVTFRCDPISEHNRLYWYRQTLGQGPEFLTYFQNEAQLEKSRLLSDRFSAERPKGSFSTLEIQRTEQGDSAMYLCASSLGQGLETQYFGPGTRLLVL.

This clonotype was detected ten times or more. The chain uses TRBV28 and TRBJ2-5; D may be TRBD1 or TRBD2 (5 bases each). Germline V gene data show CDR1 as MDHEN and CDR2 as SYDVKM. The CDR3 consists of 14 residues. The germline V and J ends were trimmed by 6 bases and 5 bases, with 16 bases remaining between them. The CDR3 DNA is TGTGCCAGCAGCCGGGACGGGGTGTGGGAGACCCAGTACTTC. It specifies CASSRDGVWETQYF.

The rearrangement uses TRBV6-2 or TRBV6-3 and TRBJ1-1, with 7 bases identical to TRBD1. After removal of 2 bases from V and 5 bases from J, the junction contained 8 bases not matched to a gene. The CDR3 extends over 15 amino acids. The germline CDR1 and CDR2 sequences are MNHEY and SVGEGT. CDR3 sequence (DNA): TGTGCCAGCAGTTACCCCCTAGGACAGGAGACTGAAGCTTTCTTT. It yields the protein CASSYPLGQETEAFF.

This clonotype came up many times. The CDR3 loop reads CASSQEAAGAGYTF. The CDR3 nucleotides read TGTGCCAGCAGCCAAGAAGCGGCAGGAGCTGGCTACACCTTC. The chain has TRBV3-1 and TRBJ1-2; D uncertain. The CDR3 runs 14 residues. CDR1 and CDR2 (germline): LGHDT, YNNKEL (reference sequence). The germline V and J ends were trimmed by 0 bases and 7 bases, with 12 bases remaining between them.

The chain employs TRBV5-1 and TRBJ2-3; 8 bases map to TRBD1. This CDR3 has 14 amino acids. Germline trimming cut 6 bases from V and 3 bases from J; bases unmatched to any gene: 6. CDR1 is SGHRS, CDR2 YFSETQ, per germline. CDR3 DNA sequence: TGCGCCAGCAACGGACAGGGATCAACAGATACGCAGTATTTT. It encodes CASNGQGSTDTQYF. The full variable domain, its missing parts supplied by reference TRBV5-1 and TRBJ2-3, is KAGVTQTPRYLIKTRGQQVTLSCSPISGHRSVSWYQQTPGQGLQFLFEYFSETQRNKGNFPGRFSGRQFSNSRSEMNVSTLELGDSALYLCASNGQGSTDTQYFGPGTRLTVL.

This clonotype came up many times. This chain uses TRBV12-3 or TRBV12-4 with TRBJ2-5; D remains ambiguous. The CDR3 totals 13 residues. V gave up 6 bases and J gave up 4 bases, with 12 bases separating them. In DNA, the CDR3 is TGTGCCAGCAGGTCCGGTCTCACAGAGACCCAGTACTTC. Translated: CASRSGLTETQYF.

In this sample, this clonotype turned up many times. This chain's CDR3 is CASSPIRTPVATGELFF. CDR3 in DNA: TGTGCCAGCAGCCCGATTAGGACTCCCGTGGCCACCGGGGAGCTGTTTTTT. The rearrangement joins TRBV5-6 to TRBJ2-2; D might be TRBD2 (5 bases). The ends were cut back, 4 bases at V and 4 bases at J, with 20 bases in the middle. The V gene's germline CDR1 is SGHDT and CDR2 YYEEEE. The CDR3 has 17 residues.

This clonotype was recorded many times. For the CDR3, the DNA is TGTGCCAGCAGCTTAGGACAGGGGCTGAATGAGCAGTTCTTC. It is translated as CASSLGQGLNEQFF. The chain employs TRBV7-9 and TRBJ2-1; TRBD1 agrees at 8 bases. The CDR3 runs 14 residues. Germline-derived CDR1 and CDR2 are SEHNR and FQNEAQ (reference sequence). Unmatched junction bases numbered 3, after V lost 1 base and J lost 7 bases.

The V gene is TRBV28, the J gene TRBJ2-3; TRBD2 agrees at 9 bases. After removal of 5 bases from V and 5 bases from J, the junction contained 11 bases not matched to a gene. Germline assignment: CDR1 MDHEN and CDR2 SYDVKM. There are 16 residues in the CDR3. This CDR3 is CASSTGGRAWGDTQYF. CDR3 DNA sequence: TGTGCCAGCAGTACCGGCGGGAGGGCCTGGGGAGATACGCAGTATTTT.

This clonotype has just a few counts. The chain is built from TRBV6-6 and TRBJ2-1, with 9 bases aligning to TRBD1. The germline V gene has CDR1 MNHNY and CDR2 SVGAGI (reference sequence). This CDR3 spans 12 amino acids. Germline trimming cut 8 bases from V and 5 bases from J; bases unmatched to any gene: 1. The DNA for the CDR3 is TGTGCCAGCTGGGACAGGGACAATGAGCAGTTCTTC. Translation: CASWDRDNEQFF.

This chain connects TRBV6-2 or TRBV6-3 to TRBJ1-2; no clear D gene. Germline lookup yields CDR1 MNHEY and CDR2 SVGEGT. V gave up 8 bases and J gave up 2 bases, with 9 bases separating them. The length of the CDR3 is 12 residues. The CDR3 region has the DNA TGTGCCAGCCACGGACCAAACTATGGCTACACCTTC. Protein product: CASHGPNYGYTF.

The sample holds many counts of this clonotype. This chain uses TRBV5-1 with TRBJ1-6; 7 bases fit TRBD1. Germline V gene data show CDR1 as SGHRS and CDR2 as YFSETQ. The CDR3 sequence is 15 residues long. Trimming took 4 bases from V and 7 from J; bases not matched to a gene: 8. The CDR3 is CASSSRTGPNSPLHF. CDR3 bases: TGCGCCAGCAGCAGTAGGACAGGACCAAATTCACCCCTCCACTTT.

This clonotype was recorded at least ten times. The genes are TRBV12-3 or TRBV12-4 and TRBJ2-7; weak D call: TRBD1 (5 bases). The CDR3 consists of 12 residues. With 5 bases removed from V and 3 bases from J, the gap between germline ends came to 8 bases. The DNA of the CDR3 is TGTGCCAGCAGTGGTGACAGCTACGAGCAGTACTTC. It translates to CASSGDSYEQYF.

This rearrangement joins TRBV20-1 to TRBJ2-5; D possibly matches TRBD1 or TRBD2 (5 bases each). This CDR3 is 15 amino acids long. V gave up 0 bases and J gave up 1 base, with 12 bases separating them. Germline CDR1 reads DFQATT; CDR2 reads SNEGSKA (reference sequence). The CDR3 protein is CSARDLDGAQETQYF. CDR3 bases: TGCAGTGCTAGAGATTTGGACGGGGCCCAAGAGACCCAGTACTTC.

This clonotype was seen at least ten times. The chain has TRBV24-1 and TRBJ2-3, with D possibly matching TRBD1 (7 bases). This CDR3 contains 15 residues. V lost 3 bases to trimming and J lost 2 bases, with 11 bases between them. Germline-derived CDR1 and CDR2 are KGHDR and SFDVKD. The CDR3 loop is CATSDAGQNTDTQYF. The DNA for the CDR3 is TGTGCCACCAGTGATGCGGGACAGAACACAGATACGCAGTATTTT.

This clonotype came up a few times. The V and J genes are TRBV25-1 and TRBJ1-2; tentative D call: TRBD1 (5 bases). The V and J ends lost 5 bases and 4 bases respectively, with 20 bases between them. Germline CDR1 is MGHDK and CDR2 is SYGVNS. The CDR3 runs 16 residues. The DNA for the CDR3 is TGTGCCAGCAGTCCTACTCGGGGCAAGGAGCGCTATGGCTACACCTTC. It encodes CASSPTRGKERYGYTF.

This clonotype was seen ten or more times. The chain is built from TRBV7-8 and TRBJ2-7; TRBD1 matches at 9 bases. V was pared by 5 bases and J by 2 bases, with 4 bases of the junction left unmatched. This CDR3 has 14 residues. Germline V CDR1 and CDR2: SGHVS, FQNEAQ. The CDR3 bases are TGTGCCAGCAGCATCCGGGACAGGGCCTACGAGCAGTACTTC. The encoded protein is CASSIRDRAYEQYF.